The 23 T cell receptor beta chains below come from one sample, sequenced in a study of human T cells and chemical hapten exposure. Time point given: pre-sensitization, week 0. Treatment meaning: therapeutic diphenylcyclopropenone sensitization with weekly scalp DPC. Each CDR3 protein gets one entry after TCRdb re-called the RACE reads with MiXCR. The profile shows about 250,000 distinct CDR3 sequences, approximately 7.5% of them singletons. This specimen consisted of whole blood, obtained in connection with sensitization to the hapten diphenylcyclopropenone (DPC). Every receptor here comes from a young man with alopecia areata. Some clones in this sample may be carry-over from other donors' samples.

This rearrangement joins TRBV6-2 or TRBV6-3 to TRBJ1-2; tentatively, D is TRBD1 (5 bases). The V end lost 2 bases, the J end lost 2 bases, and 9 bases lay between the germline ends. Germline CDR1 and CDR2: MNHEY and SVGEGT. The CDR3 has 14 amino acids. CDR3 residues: CASSYAWGNYGYTF. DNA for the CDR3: TGTGCCAGCAGTTACGCGTGGGGGAACTATGGCTACACCTTC.

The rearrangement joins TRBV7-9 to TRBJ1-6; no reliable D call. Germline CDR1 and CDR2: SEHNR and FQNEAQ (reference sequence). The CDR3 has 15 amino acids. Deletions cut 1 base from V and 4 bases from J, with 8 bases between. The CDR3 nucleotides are TGTGCCAGCAGCTTAGGAAGCGTTTATAATTCACCCCTCCACTTT. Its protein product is CASSLGSVYNSPLHF.

The CDR3 loop reads CASSPQPGILGTGELFF. The CDR3 bases are TGTGCCAGCAGCCCCCAACCGGGAATCCTTGGTACCGGGGAGCTGTTTTTT. The V call is TRBV7-2, the J call TRBJ2-2, with a tentative D call TRBD2 (5 bases). The germline V gene has CDR1 SGHTA and CDR2 FQGNSA. The CDR3 is 17 amino acids. V lost 5 bases and J lost 5, with 21 bases in between.

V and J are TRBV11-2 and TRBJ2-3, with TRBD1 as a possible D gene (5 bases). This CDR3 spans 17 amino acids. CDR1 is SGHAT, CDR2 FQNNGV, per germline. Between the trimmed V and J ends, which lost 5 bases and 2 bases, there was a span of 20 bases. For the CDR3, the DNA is TGTGCCAGCAGCATTACTATGGACATCGGATACACAGATACGCAGTATTTT. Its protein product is CASSITMDIGYTDTQYF.

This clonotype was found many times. For the CDR3, the DNA is TGTGCCATCAGTGAGTTGGATCAGAGCTCTGGGGCCAACGTCCTGACTTTC. Translated: CAISELDQSSGANVLTF. The chain recombines TRBV10-3 with TRBJ2-6, with unresolved D. The CDR3 extends over 17 amino acids. Trimming took 1 base from V and 0 from J, leaving 10 bases between them. Germline loops: CDR1 ENHRY, CDR2 SYGVKD.

CDR3 nucleotides: TGTGCCAGCAGCTTAGGCCCGGGACAGGGAGCTTTCTTT. It specifies CASSLGPGQGAFF. This chain links TRBV7-6 with TRBJ1-1, with 9 bases identical to TRBD1. Trimming removed 1 base from V and 10 bases from J; junction bases left unmatched: 4. Germline V gene sequence: CDR1 SGHVS, CDR2 FNYEAQ. This CDR3 has 13 residues. Supplemented by reference TRBV7-6 and TRBJ1-1, the full variable domain reads GAGVSQSPRYKVTKRGQDVALRCDPISGHVSLYWYRQALGQGPEFLTYFNYEAQQDKSGLPNDRFSAERPEGSISTLTIQRTEQRDSAMYRCASSLGPGQGAFFGQGTRLTVV.

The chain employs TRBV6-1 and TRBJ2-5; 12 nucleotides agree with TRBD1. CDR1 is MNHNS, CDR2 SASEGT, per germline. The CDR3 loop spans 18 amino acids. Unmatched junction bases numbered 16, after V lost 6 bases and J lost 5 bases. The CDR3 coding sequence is TGTGCCAGCAGCGTAGGGACAGGGGGCTACGCCGCCAGGGAGACCCAGTACTTC. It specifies CASSVGTGGYAARETQYF.

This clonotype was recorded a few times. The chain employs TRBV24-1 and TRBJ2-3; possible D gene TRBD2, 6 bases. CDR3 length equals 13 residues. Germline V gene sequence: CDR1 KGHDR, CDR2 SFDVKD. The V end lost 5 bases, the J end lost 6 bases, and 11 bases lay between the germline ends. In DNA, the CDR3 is TGTGCCACCAGTGGCGGGGACCTTGATACGCAGTATTTT. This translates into CATSGGDLDTQYF.

CDR3 bases: TGCGCCAGCAGCTTGTTTTCCCGGGACAGCACTGAAGCTTTCTTT. This gives the protein CASSLFSRDSTEAFF. V is TRBV5-1 and J is TRBJ1-1; 7 bases are a match to TRBD1. The CDR3 runs 15 residues. V dropped 1 base and J dropped 4; count of bases not matched to a gene: 7. The germline gives CDR1 SGHRS, CDR2 YFSETQ.

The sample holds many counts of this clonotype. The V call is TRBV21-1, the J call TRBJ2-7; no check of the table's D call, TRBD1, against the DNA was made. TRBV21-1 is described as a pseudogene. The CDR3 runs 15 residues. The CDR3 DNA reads TGTGCCAGCAGCAAAGGGGATGGCAGGGGCGACGAGCAGTACGTC. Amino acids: CASSKGDGRGDEQYV.

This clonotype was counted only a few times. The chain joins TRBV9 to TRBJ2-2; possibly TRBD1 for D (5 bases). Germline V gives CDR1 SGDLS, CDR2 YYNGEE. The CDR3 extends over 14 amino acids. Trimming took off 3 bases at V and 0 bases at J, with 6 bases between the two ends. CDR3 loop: CASSARANTGELFF. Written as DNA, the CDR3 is TGTGCCAGCAGCGCCAGGGCGAACACCGGGGAGCTGTTTTTT.

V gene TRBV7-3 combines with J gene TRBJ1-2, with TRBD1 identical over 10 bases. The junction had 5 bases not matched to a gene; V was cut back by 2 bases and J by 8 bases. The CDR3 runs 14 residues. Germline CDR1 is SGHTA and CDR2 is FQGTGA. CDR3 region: CASSLDRGPEGYTF. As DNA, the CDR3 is TGTGCCAGCAGCTTAGACAGGGGGCCGGAAGGCTACACCTTC.

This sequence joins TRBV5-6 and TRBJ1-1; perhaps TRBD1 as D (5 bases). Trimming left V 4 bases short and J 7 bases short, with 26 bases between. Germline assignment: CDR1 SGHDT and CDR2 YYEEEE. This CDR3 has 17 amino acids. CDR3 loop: CASSLEGVRALKDEAFF. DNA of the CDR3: TGTGCCAGCAGCCTAGAAGGGGTCAGGGCCCTTAAAGATGAAGCTTTCTTT.

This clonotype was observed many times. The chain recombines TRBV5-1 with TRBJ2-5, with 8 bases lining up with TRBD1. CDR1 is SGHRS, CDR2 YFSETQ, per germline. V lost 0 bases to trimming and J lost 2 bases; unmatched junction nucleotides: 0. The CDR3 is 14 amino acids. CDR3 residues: CASSLGDRQETQYF. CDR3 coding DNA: TGCGCCAGCAGCTTGGGGGACAGGCAAGAGACCCAGTACTTC.

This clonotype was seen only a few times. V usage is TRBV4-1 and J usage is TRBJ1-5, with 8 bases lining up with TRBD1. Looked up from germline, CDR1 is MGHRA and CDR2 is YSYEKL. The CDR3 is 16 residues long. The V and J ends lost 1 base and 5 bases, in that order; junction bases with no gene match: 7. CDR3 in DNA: TGCGCCAGCAGCCAAGGGGCAGGGGGCCTTTATCAGCCCCAGCATTTT. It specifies CASSQGAGGLYQPQHF.

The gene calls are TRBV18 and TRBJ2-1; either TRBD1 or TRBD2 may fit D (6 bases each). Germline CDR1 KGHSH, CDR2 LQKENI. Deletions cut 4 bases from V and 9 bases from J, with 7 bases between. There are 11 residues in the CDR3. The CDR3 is CASSQGGEQFF. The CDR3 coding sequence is TGTGCCAGCTCACAGGGGGGTGAGCAGTTCTTC. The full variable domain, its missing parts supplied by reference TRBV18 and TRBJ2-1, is NAGVMQNPRHLVRRRGQEARLRCSPMKGHSHVYWYRQLPEEGLKFMVYLQKENIIDESGMPKERFSAEFPKEGPSILRIQQVVRGDSAAYFCASSQGGEQFFGPGTRLTVL.

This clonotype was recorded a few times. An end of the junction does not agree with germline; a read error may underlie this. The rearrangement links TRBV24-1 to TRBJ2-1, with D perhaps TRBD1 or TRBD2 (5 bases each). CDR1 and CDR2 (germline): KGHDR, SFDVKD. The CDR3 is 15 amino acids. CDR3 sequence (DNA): TGTGCCACCAGTGGTGCGAGGGGTTCCTCCAATGAGCAGTTCTTC. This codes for CATSGARGSSNEQFF.

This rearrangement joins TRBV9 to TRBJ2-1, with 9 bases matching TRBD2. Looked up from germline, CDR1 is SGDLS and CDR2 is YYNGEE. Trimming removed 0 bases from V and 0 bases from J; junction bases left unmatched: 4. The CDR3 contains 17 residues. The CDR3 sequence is CASSVGSGGLSYNEQFF. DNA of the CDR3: TGTGCCAGCAGCGTAGGAAGCGGGGGGCTCTCCTACAATGAGCAGTTCTTC.

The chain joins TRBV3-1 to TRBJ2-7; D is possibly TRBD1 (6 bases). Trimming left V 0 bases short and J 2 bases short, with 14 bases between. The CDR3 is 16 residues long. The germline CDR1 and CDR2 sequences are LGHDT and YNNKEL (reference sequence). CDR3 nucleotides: TGTGCCAGCAGCCAAGAGGGGGCAGGGGATCCCTACGAGCAGTACTTC. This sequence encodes CASSQEGAGDPYEQYF.

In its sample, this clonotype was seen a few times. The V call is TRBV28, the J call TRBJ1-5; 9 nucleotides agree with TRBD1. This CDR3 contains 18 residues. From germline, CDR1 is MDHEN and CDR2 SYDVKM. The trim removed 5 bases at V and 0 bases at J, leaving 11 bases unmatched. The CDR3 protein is CASSPHPGTGNSNQPQHF. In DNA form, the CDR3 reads TGTGCCAGCAGTCCTCACCCCGGGACAGGGAATAGCAATCAGCCCCAGCATTTT.

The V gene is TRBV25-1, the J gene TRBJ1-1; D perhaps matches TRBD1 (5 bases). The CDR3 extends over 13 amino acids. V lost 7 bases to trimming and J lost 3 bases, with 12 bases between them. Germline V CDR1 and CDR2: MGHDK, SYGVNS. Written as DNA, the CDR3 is TGTGCCAGCATCAGTGAGGGGTACACTGAAGCTTTCTTT. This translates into CASISEGYTEAFF.

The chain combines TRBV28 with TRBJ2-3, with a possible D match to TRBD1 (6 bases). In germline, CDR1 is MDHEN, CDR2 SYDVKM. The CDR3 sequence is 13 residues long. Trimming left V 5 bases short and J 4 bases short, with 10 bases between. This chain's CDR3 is CASSPGHPDTQYF. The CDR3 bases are TGTGCCAGCAGTCCGGGACACCCAGATACGCAGTATTTT.

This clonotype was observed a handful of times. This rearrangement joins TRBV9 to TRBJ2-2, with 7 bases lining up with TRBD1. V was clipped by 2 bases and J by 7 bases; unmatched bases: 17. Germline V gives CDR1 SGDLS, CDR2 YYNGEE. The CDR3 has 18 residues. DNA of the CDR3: TGTGCCAGCAGCGTTCACTCCGGGACAGCCTCCTCTGTCGGGGAGCTGTTTTTT. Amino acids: CASSVHSGTASSVGELFF.